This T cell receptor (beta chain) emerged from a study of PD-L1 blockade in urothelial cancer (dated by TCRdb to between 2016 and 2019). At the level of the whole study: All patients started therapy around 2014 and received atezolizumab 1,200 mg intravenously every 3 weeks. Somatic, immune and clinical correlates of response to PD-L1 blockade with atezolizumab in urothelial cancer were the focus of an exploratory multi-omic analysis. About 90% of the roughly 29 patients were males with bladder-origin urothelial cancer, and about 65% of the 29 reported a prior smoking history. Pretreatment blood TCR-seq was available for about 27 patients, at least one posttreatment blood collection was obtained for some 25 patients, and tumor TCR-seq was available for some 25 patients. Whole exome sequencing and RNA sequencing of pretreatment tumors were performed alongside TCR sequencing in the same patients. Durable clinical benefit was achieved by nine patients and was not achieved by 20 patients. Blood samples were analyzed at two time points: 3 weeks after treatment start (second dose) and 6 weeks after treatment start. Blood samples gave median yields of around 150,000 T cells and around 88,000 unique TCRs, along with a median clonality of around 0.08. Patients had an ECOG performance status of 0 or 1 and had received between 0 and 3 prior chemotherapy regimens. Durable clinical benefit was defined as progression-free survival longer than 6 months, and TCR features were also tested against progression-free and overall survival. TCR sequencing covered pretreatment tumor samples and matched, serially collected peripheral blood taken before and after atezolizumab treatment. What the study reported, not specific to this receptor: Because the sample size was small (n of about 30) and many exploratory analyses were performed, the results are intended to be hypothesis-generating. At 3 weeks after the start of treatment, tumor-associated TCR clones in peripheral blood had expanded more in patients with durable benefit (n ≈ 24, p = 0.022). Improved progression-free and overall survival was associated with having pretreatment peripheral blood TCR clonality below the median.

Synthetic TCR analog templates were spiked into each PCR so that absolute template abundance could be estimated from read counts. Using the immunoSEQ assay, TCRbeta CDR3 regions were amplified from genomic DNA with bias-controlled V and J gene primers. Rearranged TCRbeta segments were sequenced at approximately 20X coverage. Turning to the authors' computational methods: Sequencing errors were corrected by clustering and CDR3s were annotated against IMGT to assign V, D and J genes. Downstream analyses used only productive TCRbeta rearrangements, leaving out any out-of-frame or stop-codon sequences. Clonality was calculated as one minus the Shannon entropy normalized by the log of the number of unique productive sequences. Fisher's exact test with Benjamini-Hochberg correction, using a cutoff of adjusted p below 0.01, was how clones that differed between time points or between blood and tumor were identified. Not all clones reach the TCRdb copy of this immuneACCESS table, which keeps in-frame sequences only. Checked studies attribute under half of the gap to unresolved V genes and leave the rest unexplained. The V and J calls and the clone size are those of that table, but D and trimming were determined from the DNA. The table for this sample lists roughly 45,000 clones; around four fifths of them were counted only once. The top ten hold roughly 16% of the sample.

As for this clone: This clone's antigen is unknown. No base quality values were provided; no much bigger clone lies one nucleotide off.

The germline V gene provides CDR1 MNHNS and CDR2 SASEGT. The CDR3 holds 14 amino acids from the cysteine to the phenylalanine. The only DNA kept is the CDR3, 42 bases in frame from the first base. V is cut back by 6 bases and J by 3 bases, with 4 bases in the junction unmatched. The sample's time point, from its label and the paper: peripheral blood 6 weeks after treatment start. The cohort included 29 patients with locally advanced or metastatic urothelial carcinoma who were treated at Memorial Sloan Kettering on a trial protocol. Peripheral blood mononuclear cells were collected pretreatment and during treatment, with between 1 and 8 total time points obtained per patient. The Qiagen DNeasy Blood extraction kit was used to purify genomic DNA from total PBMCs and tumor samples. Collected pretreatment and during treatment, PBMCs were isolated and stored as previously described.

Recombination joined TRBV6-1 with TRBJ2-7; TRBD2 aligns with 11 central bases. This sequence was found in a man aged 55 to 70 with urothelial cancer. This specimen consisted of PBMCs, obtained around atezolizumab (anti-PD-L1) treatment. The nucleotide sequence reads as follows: TGTGCCAGCAGGCTAGCGGGGGGCCGCTACGAGCAGTACTTC. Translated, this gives CASRLAGGRYEQYF.